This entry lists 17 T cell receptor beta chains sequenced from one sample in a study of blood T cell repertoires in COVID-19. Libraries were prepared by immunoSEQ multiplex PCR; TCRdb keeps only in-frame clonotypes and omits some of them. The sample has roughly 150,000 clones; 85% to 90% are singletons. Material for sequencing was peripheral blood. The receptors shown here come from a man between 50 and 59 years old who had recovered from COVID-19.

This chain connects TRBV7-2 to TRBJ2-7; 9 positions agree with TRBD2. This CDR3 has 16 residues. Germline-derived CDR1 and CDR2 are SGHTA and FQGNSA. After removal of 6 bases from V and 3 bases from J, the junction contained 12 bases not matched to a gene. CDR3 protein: CASSSERAGGNYEQYF. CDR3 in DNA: TGTGCCAGCAGTTCCGAGAGGGCGGGAGGGAACTACGAGCAGTACTTC.

The CDR3 nucleotides are TGTGCCAGCAGCTTAGTGACTGGGAACACCGGGGAGCTGTTTTTT. It yields the protein CASSLVTGNTGELFF. This chain uses TRBV7-2 with TRBJ2-2; D gene unclear. The germline V and J ends were trimmed by 1 base and 1 base, with 7 bases remaining between them. The CDR3 is 15 amino acids. Germline V gene data show CDR1 as SGHTA and CDR2 as FQGNSA. Full variable domain (missing parts from reference TRBV7-2 and TRBJ2-2): GAGVSQSPSNKVTEKGKDVELRCDPISGHTALYWYRQSLGQGLEFLIYFQGNSAPDKSGLPSDRFSAERTGGSVSTLTIQRTQQEDSAVYLCASSLVTGNTGELFFGEGSRLTVL.

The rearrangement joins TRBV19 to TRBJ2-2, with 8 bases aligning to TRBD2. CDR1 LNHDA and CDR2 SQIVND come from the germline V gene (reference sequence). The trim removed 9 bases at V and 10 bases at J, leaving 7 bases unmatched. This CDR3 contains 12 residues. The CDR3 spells CASGTRYAELFF. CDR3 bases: TGTGCCAGCGGGACTAGATACGCGGAGCTGTTTTTT.

For the CDR3, the DNA is TGTGCCAGCAGCTTAGCCCCGCGCACCACTGAAGCTTTCTTT. Translated: CASSLAPRTTEAFF. This sequence joins TRBV7-2 and TRBJ1-1; no clear D gene. Per the germline V gene, CDR1 is SGHTA and CDR2 is FQGNSA. The CDR3 totals 14 residues. V lost 0 bases and J 4 bases, leaving 9 bases between the germline ends.

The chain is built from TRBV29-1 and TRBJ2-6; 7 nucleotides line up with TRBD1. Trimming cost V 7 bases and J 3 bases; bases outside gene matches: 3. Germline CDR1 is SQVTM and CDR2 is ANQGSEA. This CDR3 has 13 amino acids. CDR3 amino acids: CSAQGVGANVLTF. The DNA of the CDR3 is TGCAGCGCCCAGGGGGTTGGGGCCAACGTCCTGACTTTC.

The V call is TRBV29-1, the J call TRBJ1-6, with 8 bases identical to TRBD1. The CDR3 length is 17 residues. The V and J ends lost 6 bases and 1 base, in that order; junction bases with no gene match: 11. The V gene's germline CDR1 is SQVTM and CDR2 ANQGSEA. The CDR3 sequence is CSVYSGGAWSYNSPLHF. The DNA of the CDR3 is TGCAGCGTCTACTCAGGGGGCGCGTGGTCCTATAATTCACCCCTCCACTTT.

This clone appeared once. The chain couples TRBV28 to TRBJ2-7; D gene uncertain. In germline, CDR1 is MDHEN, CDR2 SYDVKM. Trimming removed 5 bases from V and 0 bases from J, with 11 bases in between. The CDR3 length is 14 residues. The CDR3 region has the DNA TGTGCCAGCAGTACCCCGCTCAGCTCCTACGAGCAGTACTTC. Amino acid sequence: CASSTPLSSYEQYF.

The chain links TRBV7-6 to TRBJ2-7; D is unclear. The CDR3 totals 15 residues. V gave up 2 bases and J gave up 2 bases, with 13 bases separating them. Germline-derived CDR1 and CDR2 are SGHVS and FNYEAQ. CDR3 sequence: CASSLFRGQTYEQYF. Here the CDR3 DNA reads TGTGCCAGCAGCTTATTTCGTGGGCAGACCTACGAGCAGTACTTC.

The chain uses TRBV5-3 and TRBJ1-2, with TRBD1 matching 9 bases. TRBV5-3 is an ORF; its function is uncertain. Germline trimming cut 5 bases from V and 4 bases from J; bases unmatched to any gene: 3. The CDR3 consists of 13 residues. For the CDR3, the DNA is TGTGCCAGAAGGACAGGGGGTCTCTATGGCTACACCTTC. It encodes CARRTGGLYGYTF.

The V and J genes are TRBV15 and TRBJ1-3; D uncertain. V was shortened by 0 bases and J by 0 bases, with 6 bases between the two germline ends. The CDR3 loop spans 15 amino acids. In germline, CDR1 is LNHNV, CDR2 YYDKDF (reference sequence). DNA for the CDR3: TGTGCCACCAGCAGAGATAAGCTCTCTGGAAACACCATATATTTT. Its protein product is CATSRDKLSGNTIYF.

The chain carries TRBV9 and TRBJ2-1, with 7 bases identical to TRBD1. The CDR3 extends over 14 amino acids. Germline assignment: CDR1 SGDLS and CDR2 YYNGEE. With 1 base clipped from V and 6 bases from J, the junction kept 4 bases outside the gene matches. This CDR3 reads CASSVHEGANEQFF. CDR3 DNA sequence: TGTGCCAGCAGCGTACATGAGGGGGCCAATGAGCAGTTCTTC.

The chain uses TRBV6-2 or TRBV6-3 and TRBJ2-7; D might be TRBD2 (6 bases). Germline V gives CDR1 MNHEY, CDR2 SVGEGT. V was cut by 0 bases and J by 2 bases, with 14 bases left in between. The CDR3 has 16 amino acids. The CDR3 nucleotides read TGTGCCAGCAGTTACTCGTCGGGACTCGGGGCCTACGAGCAGTACTTC. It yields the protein CASSYSSGLGAYEQYF.

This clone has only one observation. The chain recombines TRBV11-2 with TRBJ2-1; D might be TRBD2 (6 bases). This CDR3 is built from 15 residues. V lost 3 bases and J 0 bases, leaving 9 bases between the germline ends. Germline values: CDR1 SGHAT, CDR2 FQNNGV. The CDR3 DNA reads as TGTGCCAGCAGCTTGGGACTGACCTCCTACAATGAGCAGTTCTTC. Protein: CASSLGLTSYNEQFF. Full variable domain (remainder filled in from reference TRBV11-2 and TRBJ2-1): EAGVAQSPRYKIIEKRQSVAFWCNPISGHATLYWYQQILGQGPKLLIQFQNNGVVDDSQLPKDRFSAERLKGVDSTLKIQPAKLEDSAVYLCASSLGLTSYNEQFFGPGTRLTVL.

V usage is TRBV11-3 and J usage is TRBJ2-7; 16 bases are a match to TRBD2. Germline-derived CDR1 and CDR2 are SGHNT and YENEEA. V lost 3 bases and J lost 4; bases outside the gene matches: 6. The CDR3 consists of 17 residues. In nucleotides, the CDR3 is TGTGCCAGCAGCTTTACCGGGACTAGCGGGAGGGCTTACGAGCAGTACTTC. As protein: CASSFTGTSGRAYEQYF.

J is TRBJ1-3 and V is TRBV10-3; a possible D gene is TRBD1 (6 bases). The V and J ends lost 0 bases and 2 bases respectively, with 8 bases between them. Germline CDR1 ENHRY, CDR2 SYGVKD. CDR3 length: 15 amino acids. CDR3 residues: CAISESAGAGNTIYF. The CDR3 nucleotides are TGTGCCATCAGTGAGTCGGCAGGGGCTGGAAACACCATATATTTT.

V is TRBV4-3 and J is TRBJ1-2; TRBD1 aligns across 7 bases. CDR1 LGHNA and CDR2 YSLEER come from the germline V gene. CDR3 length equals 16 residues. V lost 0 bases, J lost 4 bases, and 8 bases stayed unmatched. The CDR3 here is CASSQEFAGGVYGYTF. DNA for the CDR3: TGCGCCAGCAGCCAAGAGTTCGCAGGGGGTGTCTATGGCTACACCTTC.

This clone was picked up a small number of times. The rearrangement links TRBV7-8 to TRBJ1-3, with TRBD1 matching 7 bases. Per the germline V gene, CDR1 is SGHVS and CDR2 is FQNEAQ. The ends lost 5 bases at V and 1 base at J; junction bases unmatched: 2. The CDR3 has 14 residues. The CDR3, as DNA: TGTGCCAGCAGCCAGACAGGGTCTGGAAACACCATATATTTT. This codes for CASSQTGSGNTIYF.